This T cell receptor (beta chain) was sequenced in a study of early T cells in non-severe SARS-CoV-2 infection. Germline CDR1 LNHNV, CDR2 YYDKDF (reference sequence). With 4 bases removed from V and 0 bases from J, the gap between germline ends came to 7 bases. This CDR3 region has 14 residues. TCRdb re-called the 5' RACE reads with MiXCR, one entry per CDR3 protein. The sample consists of about 56,000 distinct CDR3 sequences, around 16% of them appearing once. The source is an adult who was a healthcare worker with PCR-confirmed SARS-CoV-2 infection or an uninfected control (not recorded which). The sample here was whole blood, taken at baseline. The chain recombines TRBV15 with TRBJ1-5; no clear D. The CDR3 DNA reads TGTGCCACCAGCATTGTTACTAGCAATCAGCCCCAGCATTTT. Protein: CATSIVTSNQPQHF.